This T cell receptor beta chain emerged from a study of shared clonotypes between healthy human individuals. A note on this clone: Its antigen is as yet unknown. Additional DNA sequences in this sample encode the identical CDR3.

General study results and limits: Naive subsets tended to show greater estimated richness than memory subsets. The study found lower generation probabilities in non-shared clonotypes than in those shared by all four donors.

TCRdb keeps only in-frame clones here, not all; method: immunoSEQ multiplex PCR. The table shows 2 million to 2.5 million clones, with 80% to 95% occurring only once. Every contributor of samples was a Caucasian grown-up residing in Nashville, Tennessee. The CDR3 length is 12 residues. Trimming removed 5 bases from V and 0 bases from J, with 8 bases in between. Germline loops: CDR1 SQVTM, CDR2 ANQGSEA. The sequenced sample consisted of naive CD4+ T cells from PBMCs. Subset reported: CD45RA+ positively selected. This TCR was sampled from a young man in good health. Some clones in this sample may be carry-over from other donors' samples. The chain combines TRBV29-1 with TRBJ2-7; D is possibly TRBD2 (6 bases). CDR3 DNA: TGCAGCGTTCTTAGCGGCTCCTACGAGCAGTACTTC. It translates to CSVLSGSYEQYF.